These 21 T cell receptor beta chains share one sample of origin, sequenced in a study of CD8+ T cells in alopecia areata. RNA was isolated and reverse transcribed to cDNA, the sequencing template. This table comes from immunoSEQ multiplex PCR, and its TCRdb copy is limited to in-frame clones, with some not included. The table lists 200,000 to 250,000 clones, about three fifths of them singletons. Treatment described: oral pan-JAK inhibitor, 5-10 mg twice daily. Sequences were derived from CD4+ T cells sorted from blood, sampled at week 4, from a patient treated with tofacitinib. These receptors were obtained from a human donor with alopecia areata.

The chain has TRBV9 and TRBJ2-1; possibly TRBD1 for D (5 bases). V lost 0 bases and J lost 6, with 10 bases in between. The germline gives CDR1 SGDLS, CDR2 YYNGEE. The CDR3 is 14 residues long. In nucleotides, the CDR3 is TGTGCCAGCAGCGTAGAAGGCAGGGTCAATGAGCAGTTCTTC. It is translated as CASSVEGRVNEQFF.

This clone showed up just a few times. The chain links TRBV14 to TRBJ2-7; no firm D call. Per the germline V gene, CDR1 is SGHDN and CDR2 is FVKESK. This CDR3 is built from 15 residues. Trimming cost V 2 bases and J 2 bases, with 13 bases left between them. The CDR3 bases are TGTGCCAGCAGCCAAAGGACCCAGTACGCCTACGAGCAGTACTTC. This sequence encodes CASSQRTQYAYEQYF.

This clone was found a few times. The V call is TRBV9, the J call TRBJ2-7; D might be TRBD2 (5 bases). V shed 0 bases and J shed 5 bases, with 15 bases lying between them. CDR3 size: 15 residues. Germline assignment: CDR1 SGDLS and CDR2 YYNGEE. CDR3 in amino acids: CASSVGVGKTDEQYF. The DNA of the CDR3 is TGTGCCAGCAGCGTAGGGGTCGGGAAGACGGACGAGCAGTACTTC. Together with reference TRBV9 and TRBJ2-7, the CDR3 gives the full variable domain: DSGVTQTPKHLITATGQRVTLRCSPRSGDLSVYWYQQSLDQGLQFLIQYYNGEERAKGNILERFSAQQFPDLHSELNLSSLELGDSALYFCASSVGVGKTDEQYFGPGTRLTVT.

This chain links TRBV29-1 with TRBJ2-2; 7 nucleotides agree with TRBD1. In germline, CDR1 is SQVTM, CDR2 ANQGSEA. Trimming at V came to 7 bases and at J to 2 bases, leaving 4 bases not matched to a gene. The CDR3 covers 13 residues. CDR3 in amino acids: CSAWDSNTGELFF. The CDR3 coding sequence is TGCAGCGCGTGGGACAGTAACACCGGGGAGCTGTTTTTT.

The V call is TRBV7-2, the J call TRBJ2-7; TRBD1 matches 7 bases. Germline loops: CDR1 SGHTA, CDR2 FQGNSA. The CDR3 has 16 residues. With 5 bases clipped from V and 0 bases from J, the junction kept 10 bases outside the gene matches. CDR3 nucleotide sequence: TGTGCCAGCAGCCGAGGTCCGGGACAGTCCTCCTACGAGCAGTACTTC. Encoded protein: CASSRGPGQSSYEQYF.

The chain couples TRBV29-1 to TRBJ2-3; no clear D gene. Trimming stripped 4 bases from V and 2 bases from J, with 10 bases between. CDR1 SQVTM and CDR2 ANQGSEA come from the germline V gene. This CDR3 has 13 amino acids. The CDR3 loop is CSVVQRLTDTQYF. CDR3 coding DNA: TGCAGCGTTGTACAGCGACTCACAGATACGCAGTATTTT.

This chain connects TRBV6-5 to TRBJ1-6; TRBD1 matches at 9 bases. The CDR3 has 14 residues. V shed 5 bases, J shed 10 bases, and the junction held 6 bases outside the gene matches. The germline CDR1 and CDR2 sequences are MNHEY and SVGAGI. The CDR3 sequence: CASSPGQGGSPLHF. The CDR3 nucleotides are TGTGCCAGCAGTCCGGGACAGGGAGGCTCACCCCTCCACTTT.

This clone has just one count. This rearrangement joins TRBV6-4 to TRBJ2-1, with D hard to call. The germline V gene has CDR1 MRHNA and CDR2 SNTAGT. CDR3 length: 16 residues. V was pared by 5 bases and J by 0 bases, with 14 bases between. CDR3 residues: CASSTQPVSSYNEQFF. The CDR3 DNA sequence: TGTGCCAGCAGTACTCAACCCGTAAGCTCCTACAATGAGCAGTTCTTC.

The chain recombines TRBV7-2 with TRBJ1-5; tentative D call: TRBD1 (5 bases). Germline V gene lookup returns CDR1 SGHTA and CDR2 FQGNSA. With 5 bases removed from V and 7 bases from J, the gap between germline ends came to 15 bases. CDR3 size: 14 residues. CDR3 in amino acids: CASSPRGGAQPQHF. The DNA of the CDR3 is TGTGCCAGCAGCCCCCGTGGAGGGGCCCAGCCCCAGCATTTT.

The J gene is TRBJ2-2, the V gene TRBV29-1; 8 nucleotides match TRBD1. The germline CDR1 and CDR2 sequences are SQVTM and ANQGSEA. The CDR3 consists of 11 residues. V trimming: 5 bases; J trimming: 9 bases; junction bases outside the gene matches: 2. CDR3 nucleotides: TGCAGCGTTACAGGGGGAAGGGAGCTGTTTTTT. Encoded protein: CSVTGGRELFF.

Concerning this clone: Other DNA sequences of this sample code for an identical CDR3. The chain carries TRBV6-5 and TRBJ2-2; D call uncertain. The length of the CDR3 is 12 residues. The V end lost 2 bases, the J end lost 4 bases, and 2 bases lay between the germline ends. Germline CDR1 MNHEY, CDR2 SVGAGI. In nucleotides, the CDR3 is TGTGCCAGCAGTTACCCCACCGGGGAGCTGTTTTTT. This codes for CASSYPTGELFF.

V and J are TRBV16 and TRBJ1-6; TRBD1 matches at 9 bases. The CDR3 is made up of 15 amino acids. Trimming removed 2 bases from V and 7 bases from J; junction bases left unmatched: 3. The germline CDR1 and CDR2 sequences are KGHSY and FQNENV. The CDR3 sequence is CASSQAGTGNSPLHF. The CDR3 DNA reads as TGTGCCAGCAGCCAAGCCGGGACAGGGAATTCACCCCTCCACTTT.

The chain has TRBV6-5 and TRBJ2-5; D unresolved. V lost 3 bases and J 2 bases, leaving 13 bases between the germline ends. CDR3 length equals 15 residues. Germline CDR1 and CDR2: MNHEY and SVGAGI. This CDR3 is CASSYGETGQETQYF. The CDR3 coding sequence is TGTGCCAGCAGTTATGGAGAGACGGGTCAAGAGACCCAGTACTTC.

This clone was observed a few times. V gene TRBV9 combines with J gene TRBJ2-3; 10 bases are shared with TRBD1. In germline, CDR1 is SGDLS, CDR2 YYNGEE. Trimming took 0 bases from V and 4 from J; bases not matched to a gene: 2. This CDR3 region has 15 residues. CDR3 amino acids: CASSVGDRGSDTQYF. The CDR3 coding sequence is TGTGCCAGCAGCGTAGGGGACAGGGGTTCAGATACGCAGTATTTT.

This clone was counted a few times. This chain uses TRBV2 with TRBJ2-5, with 10 bases lining up with TRBD2. V was pared by 4 bases and J by 4 bases, with 6 bases of the junction left unmatched. Germline values: CDR1 SNHLY, CDR2 FYNNEI. The CDR3 extends over 15 amino acids. CDR3 nucleotide sequence: TGTGCCAGCAGTGGGGCTAGCGGGGGTGGAGAGACCCAGTACTTC. It is translated as CASSGASGGGETQYF.

This clone was detected many times. V and J are TRBV4-3 and TRBJ2-7, with 8 bases identical to TRBD1. Germline V gene sequence: CDR1 LGHNA, CDR2 YSLEER. V was pared by 0 bases and J by 3 bases, with 7 bases of the junction left unmatched. This CDR3 comprises 16 residues. The CDR3: CASSQDLGQGDYEQYF. In nucleotides, the CDR3 is TGCGCCAGCAGCCAAGATCTCGGACAGGGAGACTACGAGCAGTACTTC.

This clone was seen only a few times. This chain links TRBV7-6 with TRBJ2-7, with a weak D call TRBD1 (6 bases). CDR1 and CDR2 (germline): SGHVS, FNYEAQ. V lost 1 base and J lost 3, with 13 bases in between. This CDR3 has 15 residues. The CDR3 DNA sequence: TGTGCCAGCAGCTTAGATGCAGGGGTGAGCTACGAGCAGTACTTC. This gives the protein CASSLDAGVSYEQYF.

The chain has TRBV6-1 and TRBJ2-3; D is undetermined. Trimming cost V 6 bases and J 1 base, with 2 bases left between them. This CDR3 spans 11 amino acids. Germline CDR1 MNHNS, CDR2 SASEGT. The CDR3 coding sequence is TGTGCCAGCAGGCGCACAGATACGCAGTATTTT. Its protein is CASRRTDTQYF.

V gene TRBV29-1 combines with J gene TRBJ2-7; D not resolved. The CDR3 has 11 residues. V lost 4 bases and J lost 2, with 6 bases in between. The germline V gene has CDR1 SQVTM and CDR2 ANQGSEA. The CDR3 DNA reads as TGCAGCGTTGTAAGAGCCTACGAGCAGTACTTC. Protein product: CSVVRAYEQYF.

The V gene is TRBV30, the J gene TRBJ1-1; D gene ambiguous. Germline lookup yields CDR1 GTSNPN and CDR2 SVGIG (reference sequence). Trimming removed 8 bases at V and 0 bases at J, with 10 bases between. This CDR3 contains 12 residues. The CDR3 nucleotides read TGTGCCGGGCTACGGCTGAACACTGAAGCTTTCTTT. This translates into CAGLRLNTEAFF.

The chain recombines TRBV30 with TRBJ2-3, with D possibly TRBD1 on 6 matching bases. Trimming stripped 3 bases from V and 4 bases from J, with 11 bases between. The length of the CDR3 is 13 residues. The germline V gene encodes CDR1 GTSNPN and CDR2 SVGIG (reference sequence). CDR3 DNA sequence: TGTGCCTGGAGATCTGGGGGCGCAGATACGCAGTATTTT. Amino acid sequence: CAWRSGGADTQYF.